This T cell receptor beta chain comes out of a study of T cell responses to AZD1222 COVID-19 vaccine. To note about this clone: Its specificity is not known.

The CDR3 covers 15 residues. V lost 0 bases, J lost 6 bases, and 13 bases lay in between. Germline loops: CDR1 SGDLS, CDR2 YYNGEE. Findings of the study overall: Repertoires were collected only later (after the peak T cell response had occurred). In the spike-specific TCR repertoire, nearly half reportedly target unmutated variant regions. Donors were largely white British and mainly female; clonal diversity was possibly underestimated. Recipients of two AZD1222 doses showed rising Spike-specific TCR breadth and depth.

Only in-frame clones appear in the TCRdb table, and some are missing; sequencing was by immunoSEQ multiplex PCR. The profile covers fewer than 140,000 clones, with 80% to 95% appearing a single time and 6.5% to 10% taken by the ten largest. The chain is built from TRBV9 and TRBJ2-1, with D possibly called TRBD1 or TRBD2 (5 bases each). The source is an adult who received the AZD1222 COVID-19 vaccine. The starting material was peripheral blood, obtained 28 days after the second AZD1222 dose. Here the CDR3 reads CASSVGGSPRNEQFF. The CDR3 DNA reads TGTGCCAGCAGCGTAGGGGGGAGCCCCCGCAATGAGCAGTTCTTC.